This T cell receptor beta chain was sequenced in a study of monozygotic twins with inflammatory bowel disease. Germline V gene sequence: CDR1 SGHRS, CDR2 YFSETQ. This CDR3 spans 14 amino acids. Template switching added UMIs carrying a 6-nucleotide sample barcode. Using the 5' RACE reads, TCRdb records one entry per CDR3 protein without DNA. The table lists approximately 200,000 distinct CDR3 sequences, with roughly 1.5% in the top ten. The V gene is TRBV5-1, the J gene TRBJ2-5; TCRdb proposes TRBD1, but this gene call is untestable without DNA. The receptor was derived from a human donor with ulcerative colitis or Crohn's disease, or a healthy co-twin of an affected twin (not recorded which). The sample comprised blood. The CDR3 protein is CASSHRDYQETQYF.